This T cell receptor (beta chain) comes out of a study of blood T cell repertoires in COVID-19. Study-level information: Samples representing acute and convalescent COVID-19 were sourced from the United States, Italy and Spain.

Assay used: immunoSEQ multiplex PCR; TCRdb lists only in-frame clones, some missing. The table shows fewer than 150,000 clones, with 75% to 90% occurring only once. Germline-derived CDR1 and CDR2 are SGHVS and FQNEAQ. CDR3 length equals 14 residues. Trimming took 1 base from V and 4 from J, leaving 8 bases between them. The chain couples TRBV7-8 to TRBJ2-1, with a weak D call TRBD2 (5 bases). Sequenced material: peripheral blood. This TCR came from a woman aged 45 to 65 who had recovered from COVID-19. This CDR3 reads CASSLVDSYNEQFF. The CDR3 DNA reads TGTGCCAGCAGCTTAGTGGACTCTTACAATGAGCAGTTCTTC.